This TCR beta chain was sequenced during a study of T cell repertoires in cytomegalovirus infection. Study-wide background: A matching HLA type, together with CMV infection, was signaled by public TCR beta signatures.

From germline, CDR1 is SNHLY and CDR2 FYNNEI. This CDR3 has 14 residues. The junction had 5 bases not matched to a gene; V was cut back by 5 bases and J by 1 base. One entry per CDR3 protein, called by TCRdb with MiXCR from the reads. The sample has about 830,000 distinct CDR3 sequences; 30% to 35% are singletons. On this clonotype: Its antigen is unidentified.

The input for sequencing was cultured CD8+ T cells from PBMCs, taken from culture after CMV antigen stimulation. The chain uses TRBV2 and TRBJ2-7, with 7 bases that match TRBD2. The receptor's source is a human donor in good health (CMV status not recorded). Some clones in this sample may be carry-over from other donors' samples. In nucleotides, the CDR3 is TGTGCCAGCAGTAGAGCGGGGCTTTCCTACGAGCAGTACGTC. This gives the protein CASSRAGLSYEQYV.